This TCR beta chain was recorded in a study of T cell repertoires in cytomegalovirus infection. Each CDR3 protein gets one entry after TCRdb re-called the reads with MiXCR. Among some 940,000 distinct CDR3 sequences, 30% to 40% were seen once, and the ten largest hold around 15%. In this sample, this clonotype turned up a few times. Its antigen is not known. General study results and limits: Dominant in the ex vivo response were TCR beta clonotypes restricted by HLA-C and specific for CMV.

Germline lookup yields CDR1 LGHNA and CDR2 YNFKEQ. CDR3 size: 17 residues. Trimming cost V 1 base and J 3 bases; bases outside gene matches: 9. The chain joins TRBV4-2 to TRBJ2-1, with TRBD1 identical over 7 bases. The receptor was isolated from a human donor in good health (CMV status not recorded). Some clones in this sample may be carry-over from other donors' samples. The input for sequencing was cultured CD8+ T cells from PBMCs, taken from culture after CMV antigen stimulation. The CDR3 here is CASSQGSTGDFYNEQFF. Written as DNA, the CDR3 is TGTGCCAGCAGCCAAGGGAGTACAGGGGATTTCTACAATGAGCAGTTCTTC.